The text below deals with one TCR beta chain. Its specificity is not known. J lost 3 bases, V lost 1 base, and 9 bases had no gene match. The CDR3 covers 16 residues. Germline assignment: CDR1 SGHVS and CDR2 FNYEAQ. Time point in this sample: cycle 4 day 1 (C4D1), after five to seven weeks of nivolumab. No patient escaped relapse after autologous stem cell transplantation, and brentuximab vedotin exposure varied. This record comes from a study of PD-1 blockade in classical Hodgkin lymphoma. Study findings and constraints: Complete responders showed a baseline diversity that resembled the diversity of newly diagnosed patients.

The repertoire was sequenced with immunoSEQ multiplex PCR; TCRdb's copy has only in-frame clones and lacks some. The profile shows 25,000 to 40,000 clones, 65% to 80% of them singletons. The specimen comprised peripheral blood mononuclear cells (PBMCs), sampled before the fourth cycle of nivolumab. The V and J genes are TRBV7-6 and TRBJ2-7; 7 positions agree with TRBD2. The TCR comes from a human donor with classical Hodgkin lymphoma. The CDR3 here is CASSLGSGGSNYEQYF. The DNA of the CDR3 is TGTGCCAGCAGCTTAGGGTCGGGCGGGAGTAACTACGAGCAGTACTTC.